The 16 T cell receptor beta chains in this list originate from one sample, sequenced in a study of Graves' ophthalmopathy and Graves' hyperthyroidism. RNA transcripts were the template, and TCR beta CDR3 regions were amplified from them. The library came from an HTBI-primed first-round RT-PCR and a second-round multiplex PCR. Via MiXCR, TCRdb re-called the multiplex PCR reads, giving one row per CDR3 protein. The table lists roughly 700,000 distinct CDR3 sequences, around 40% of them singletons. The sequenced sample was peripheral blood. All receptors derive from an adult man with Graves' ophthalmopathy.

The chain carries TRBV19 and TRBJ2-7; 7 nucleotides agree with TRBD1. The CDR3 length is 12 residues. The germline V gene has CDR1 LNHDA and CDR2 SQIVND (reference sequence). CDR3 sequence reads: CVPEKTGIEQYF. The CDR3 DNA reads TGTGTCCCAGAAAAGACAGGGATCGAGCAGTACTTC.

In this sample, this clonotype turned up a few times. This chain uses TRBV14 with TRBJ1-1, with D possibly TRBD1 on 6 matching bases. The CDR3 contains 15 residues. V was clipped by 3 bases and J by 3 bases, with 14 bases between them. CDR1 and CDR2 from the germline V gene are SGHDN and FVKESK. Here the CDR3 DNA reads TGTGCCAGCAGCCATACAACAGGGAAGCACACTGAAGCTTTCTTT. Protein sequence: CASSHTTGKHTEAFF.

The genes are TRBV10-3 and TRBJ1-5; D ambiguous. The germline V gene has CDR1 ENHRY and CDR2 SYGVKD. The CDR3 has 13 amino acids. V lost 5 bases to trimming and J lost 4 bases, with 9 bases between them. The DNA for the CDR3 is TGTGCCATCAGTTACTTCGCGAATCAGCCCCAGCATTTT. Residues: CAISYFANQPQHF.

This chain uses TRBV19 with TRBJ2-7; the D gene is possibly TRBD1 (6 bases). Trimming left V 11 bases short and J 5 bases short, with 13 bases between. Germline loops: CDR1 LNHDA, CDR2 SQIVND (reference sequence). The CDR3 loop spans 11 amino acids. In DNA, the CDR3 is TGTGCCTGGAGTGGGGGCCACGAGCAGTACTTC. This gives the protein CAWSGGHEQYF.

This clonotype was recorded only once. V is TRBV25-1 and J is TRBJ2-7; D uncertain. CDR1 and CDR2 from the germline V gene are MGHDK and SYGVNS. The CDR3 runs to 14 residues. V lost 3 bases and J lost 2, with 11 bases in between. CDR3 sequence: CASSDVYRPYEQYF. CDR3 coding DNA: TGTGCCAGCAGTGACGTGTACCGGCCCTACGAGCAGTACTTC.

This clonotype was seen ten or more times. The V call is TRBV7-8, the J call TRBJ1-1; unclear D gene. The CDR3 contains 11 residues. The V gene's germline CDR1 is SGHVS and CDR2 FQNEAQ. The ends were cut back, 5 bases at V and 8 bases at J, with 9 bases in the middle. CDR3 loop: CASSPLGEAFF. The DNA for the CDR3 is TGTGCCAGCAGCCCACTGGGGGAAGCTTTCTTT. Based on the CDR3 plus reference TRBV7-8 and TRBJ1-1, the full variable domain is GAGVSQSPRYKVAKRGQDVALRCDPISGHVSLFWYQQALGQGPEFLTYFQNEAQLDKSGLPSDRFFAERPEGSVSTLKIQRTQQEDSAVYLCASSPLGEAFFGQGTRLTVV.

Comment on this clonotype: The junction departs from germline at one end; a sequencing error may be responsible. The gene calls are TRBV25-1 and TRBJ2-3; 8 positions match TRBD1. The CDR3 sequence is 18 residues long. CDR1 is MGHDK and CDR2 is SYGVNS in the germline V gene. The CDR3 DNA sequence: TGTGCCAGCAGTGCGTACAGCGTTGAGGACAGGGCCACAGGTACGCAGTATTTT. Amino acids: CASSAYSVEDRATGTQYF.

The chain links TRBV7-7 to TRBJ2-5; TRBD1 matches 7 bases. This CDR3 comprises 14 residues. The germline CDR1 and CDR2 sequences are SSHAT and FNYEAQ (reference sequence). The ends lost 6 bases at V and 8 bases at J; junction bases unmatched: 12. The CDR3: CASSPTPGTVTQYF. The CDR3 bases are TGTGCCAGCAGTCCAACCCCCGGGACAGTAACCCAGTACTTC.

The chain has TRBV10-2 and TRBJ2-2, with D maybe TRBD2 (6 bases). The CDR3 has 17 amino acids. V lost 2 bases to trimming and J lost 4 bases, with 17 bases between them. Germline values: CDR1 WSHSY, CDR2 SAAADI. DNA of the CDR3: TGCGCCAGCAGTGAGCGGGAGCTGTCCGTCTTCACCGGGGAGCTGTTTTTT. This sequence encodes CASSERELSVFTGELFF.

This clonotype was counted at least ten times. The V and J genes are TRBV10-3 and TRBJ1-5; maybe TRBD1 (5 bases). Germline V lookup: CDR1 ENHRY, CDR2 SYGVKD. Between the trimmed V and J ends, which lost 4 bases and 11 bases, there was a span of 15 bases. This CDR3 is 13 amino acids long. The CDR3 is CAISVALGETQHF. The CDR3 DNA reads TGTGCCATCAGTGTTGCCCTAGGGGAGACCCAGCATTTT.

This clonotype occurred a few times. The chain carries TRBV7-9 and TRBJ1-1; D unresolved. The V end lost 1 base, the J end lost 3 bases, and 9 bases lay between the germline ends. The length of the CDR3 is 14 residues. From germline, CDR1 is SEHNR and CDR2 FQNEAQ (reference sequence). The CDR3 nucleotides are TGTGCCAGCAGCTTAGGGGAGTTTGACACTGAAGCTTTCTTT. It is translated as CASSLGEFDTEAFF.

This clonotype showed up just a few times. The chain carries TRBV28 and TRBJ1-4, with 7 bases that match TRBD1. Germline CDR1 MDHEN, CDR2 SYDVKM. J gave up 11 bases and V 5 bases, and 8 bases lay outside the gene matches. There are 13 residues in the CDR3. In nucleotides, the CDR3 is TGTGCCAGCAGTAAACAGGGGCGGCGGAAACTGTTTTTT. It is translated as CASSKQGRRKLFF.

This clonotype was detected only a few times. The chain links TRBV20-1 to TRBJ1-5; D not certain. The length of the CDR3 is 12 residues. Germline V gene data show CDR1 as DFQATT and CDR2 as SNEGSKA (reference sequence). Trimming took off 3 bases at V and 0 bases at J, with 3 bases between the two ends. The CDR3 region is CSASISNQPQHF. CDR3 in DNA: TGCAGTGCTAGTATTAGCAATCAGCCCCAGCATTTT.

CDR3 DNA sequence: TGTGCCAGCAGTGCGCATGGACAGGGGACGGTTGAAGCTTTCTTT. Protein product: CASSAHGQGTVEAFF. The chain uses TRBV25-1 and TRBJ1-1; 9 nucleotides align to TRBD1. Trimming cost V 4 bases and J 7 bases; bases outside gene matches: 10. The CDR3 runs 15 residues. Germline CDR1 MGHDK, CDR2 SYGVNS.

The chain couples TRBV5-1 to TRBJ2-7; TRBD1 agrees at 7 bases. The end of the DNA fits TRBJ2-1 better, so the J call may be wrong. The CDR3 has 14 residues. Per the germline V gene, CDR1 is SGHRS and CDR2 is YFSETQ. The CDR3 coding sequence is TGCGCCAGCAGTCAGGGGGATCACTACAATGAGCAGTTCTTC. It yields the protein CASSQGDHYNEQFF.

This sequence joins TRBV29-1 and TRBJ2-1; no reliable D call. The V and J ends lost 3 bases and 6 bases respectively, with 6 bases between them. Germline V gives CDR1 SQVTM, CDR2 ANQGSEA. CDR3 length equals 11 residues. The CDR3 DNA sequence: TGCAGCGTTGACATAGTCAATGAGCAGTTCTTC. Amino acid sequence: CSVDIVNEQFF.